The rows below give T cell receptor beta chains drawn from one sample of a study of monozygotic twins with inflammatory bowel disease. After re-calling the 5' RACE reads, TCRdb lists one entry per CDR3 protein, DNA absent. This sample's clone table lists about 450,000 distinct CDR3 sequences. The sequencing input was blood. The receptors here all came from a human donor with ulcerative colitis or Crohn's disease, or a healthy co-twin of an affected twin (not recorded which). CDR3s include the opening cysteine and the closing phenylalanine or tryptophan. The order of the fields is J gene, V gene, CDR3 protein.

j_gene: TRBJ2-7; v_gene: TRBV7-2; CDR3aa: CASRSGRWAYEQYF
j_gene: TRBJ1-2; v_gene: TRBV29-1; CDR3aa: CSVQDSLYGYTF
j_gene: TRBJ1-2; v_gene: TRBV7-8; CDR3aa: CASSPIYGYTF
j_gene: TRBJ1-4; v_gene: TRBV4-3; CDR3aa: CASSQDRREKLFF
j_gene: TRBJ2-4; v_gene: TRBV19; CDR3aa: CASSRENIQYF
j_gene: TRBJ2-1; v_gene: TRBV27; CDR3aa: CASSLLLAGDNEQFF
j_gene: TRBJ2-5; v_gene: TRBV12-3/TRBV12-4; CDR3aa: CASSRIKGTFIETQYF
j_gene: TRBJ2-3; v_gene: TRBV29-1; CDR3aa: CSVEKGLGTDTQYF
j_gene: TRBJ2-7; v_gene: TRBV7-8; CDR3aa: CASNRGQGIYEQYF
j_gene: TRBJ2-3; v_gene: TRBV20-1; CDR3aa: CSVTDTTTDTQYF
j_gene: TRBJ2-6; v_gene: TRBV20-1; CDR3aa: CSATDAGGANVLTF
j_gene: TRBJ1-6; v_gene: TRBV5-1; CDR3aa: CASSYGPERVSPLHF
j_gene: TRBJ1-2; v_gene: TRBV28; CDR3aa: CASSLDRALGYTF
j_gene: TRBJ1-1; v_gene: TRBV7-2; CDR3aa: CASGRTGGAVEAFF
j_gene: TRBJ2-2; v_gene: TRBV7-8; CDR3aa: CASSPVGEAGELFF
j_gene: TRBJ2-1; v_gene: TRBV24-1; CDR3aa: CATSDLSLAGGNEQFF
j_gene: TRBJ2-3; v_gene: TRBV5-6; CDR3aa: CASSPRVSTDTQYF
j_gene: TRBJ2-1; v_gene: TRBV2; CDR3aa: CASSEGWVSNEQFF